This is a list of T cell receptor beta chains from one sample in a study of response to subunit inactivated influenza vaccine. TCRdb called the RT-PCR reads again in MiXCR, with one record for every CDR3 protein. The repertoire holds over 400,000 distinct CDR3 sequences, about a tenth seen once, with roughly 12% in the top ten. The input for sequencing was PBMCs from blood, taken roughly 47 days after vaccination. All receptors derive from a man aged 45-65 years who received an inactivated influenza vaccine. The CDR3 runs from the conserved cysteine through the conserved F or W. Fields, in order: CDR3 protein, CDR3 DNA, V gene, J gene, clone size, D gene. D genes are given only for firm matches. The listing skips clone size in some rows; elsewhere it reads once, few, many or a size class.

CDR3 protein: CASSFEGGLVYEQYF; CDR3 DNA: TGTGCCAGCAGTTTCGAGGGGGGGCTAGTCTACGAGCAGTACTTC; V gene: TRBV27; J gene: TRBJ2-7; clone size: many; D gene: .
CDR3 protein: CASSLAGIIGEQYF; CDR3 DNA: TGCGCCAGCAGCTTGGCCGGGATCATCGGGGAGCAGTACTTC; V gene: TRBV5-1; J gene: TRBJ2-7; clone size: many; D gene: .
CDR3 protein: CASSLASTLRETQYF; CDR3 DNA: TGTGCCAGCAGCTTAGCGTCTACCCTTAGGGAGACCCAGTACTTC; V gene: TRBV7-2; J gene: TRBJ2-5; clone size: .; D gene: .
CDR3 protein: CASSLSGREYGYTF; CDR3 DNA: TGTGCCAGCAGCTTAAGTGGCAGGGAGTATGGCTACACCTTC; V gene: TRBV7-2; J gene: TRBJ1-2; clone size: .; D gene: .
CDR3 protein: CASSLGSSDSPLHF; CDR3 DNA: TGCGCCAGCAGCTTGGGTAGTTCGGATTCACCCCTCCACTTT; V gene: TRBV5-1; J gene: TRBJ1-6; clone size: few; D gene: .
CDR3 protein: CSASRKPGQETQYF; CDR3 DNA: TGCAGTGCTAGCCGGAAACCGGGCCAAGAGACCCAGTACTTC; V gene: TRBV20-1; J gene: TRBJ2-5; clone size: few; D gene: .
CDR3 protein: CASSGWTGGRETQYF; CDR3 DNA: TGTGCCAGCAGCGGATGGACAGGGGGACGGGAGACCCAGTACTTC; V gene: TRBV6-2/TRBV6-3; J gene: TRBJ2-5; clone size: .; D gene: TRBD1
CDR3 protein: CASSLRLAGTSYNEQFF; CDR3 DNA: TGTGCCAGCAGTCTGCGACTAGCGGGGACTTCCTACAATGAGCAGTTCTTC; V gene: TRBV28; J gene: TRBJ2-1; clone size: many; D gene: TRBD2
CDR3 protein: CASSEAGGQAGNEQFF; CDR3 DNA: TGTGCCAGCAGCGAAGCGGGGGGCCAGGCCGGCAATGAGCAGTTCTTC; V gene: TRBV4-2; J gene: TRBJ2-1; clone size: few; D gene: TRBD2
CDR3 protein: CATSRRRDSVYNEQFF; CDR3 DNA: TGTGCCACCAGCAGACGCCGGGACTCCGTTTACAATGAGCAGTTCTTC; V gene: TRBV15; J gene: TRBJ2-1; clone size: .; D gene: .
CDR3 protein: CASSPLRNLQDEQYF; CDR3 DNA: TGTGCCAGCTCGCCCCTCCGGAATTTACAGGACGAGCAGTACTTC; V gene: TRBV18; J gene: TRBJ2-7; clone size: once; D gene: .
CDR3 protein: CSARSFSASTDTQYF; CDR3 DNA: TGCAGTGCTAGAAGCTTCAGTGCTAGCACAGATACGCAGTATTTT; V gene: TRBV20-1; J gene: TRBJ2-3; clone size: many; D gene: .
CDR3 protein: CASCRWSYNSPLHF; CDR3 DNA: TGTGCCAGCTGTCGCTGGTCCTATAATTCACCCCTCCACTTT; V gene: TRBV2; J gene: TRBJ1-6; clone size: many; D gene: .
CDR3 protein: CASSPWDRGPGELFF; CDR3 DNA: TGCGCCAGCAGCCCCTGGGACAGGGGTCCCGGGGAGCTGTTTTTT; V gene: TRBV5-1; J gene: TRBJ2-2; clone size: many; D gene: TRBD1
CDR3 protein: CSVHQSGRTEQYF; CDR3 DNA: TGCAGCGTTCACCAAAGCGGGAGAACCGAGCAGTACTTC; V gene: TRBV29-1; J gene: TRBJ2-7; clone size: few; D gene: TRBD2
CDR3 protein: CASSPFAGANVLTF; CDR3 DNA: TGTGCCAGCAGCCCCTTTGCTGGGGCCAACGTCCTGACTTTC; V gene: TRBV3-1; J gene: TRBJ2-6; clone size: few; D gene: .
CDR3 protein: CATLGIGANEQFF; CDR3 DNA: TGTGCCACCCTTGGGATAGGCGCCAATGAGCAGTTCTTC; V gene: TRBV27; J gene: TRBJ2-1; clone size: few; D gene: .
CDR3 protein: CASSDSGNTIYF; CDR3 DNA: TGTGCCAGCAGTGACTCTGGAAACACCATATATTTT; V gene: TRBV6-6; J gene: TRBJ1-3; clone size: few; D gene: .
CDR3 protein: CASSYTDLIYGYTF; CDR3 DNA: TGTGCCAGCAGTTATACAGACCTCATTTATGGCTACACCTTC; V gene: TRBV6-2/TRBV6-3; J gene: TRBJ1-2; clone size: many; D gene: .
CDR3 protein: CASSYRGGNEQFF; CDR3 DNA: TGTGCCAGCAGTTACCGGGGTGGGAATGAGCAGTTCTTC; V gene: TRBV6-5; J gene: TRBJ2-1; clone size: few; D gene: .
CDR3 protein: CASSVTGVEAFF; CDR3 DNA: TGCGCCAGCAGCGTGACGGGTGTTGAAGCTTTCTTT; V gene: TRBV5-1; J gene: TRBJ1-1; clone size: .; D gene: .
CDR3 protein: CASSGPAGGPISNEQFF; CDR3 DNA: TGCGCCAGCAGCGGCCCAGCGGGAGGGCCGATTTCCAATGAGCAGTTCTTC; V gene: TRBV5-1; J gene: TRBJ2-1; clone size: .; D gene: TRBD2
CDR3 protein: CASSNPLAGTPTDTQYF; CDR3 DNA: TGTGCCAGCAGCAACCCCCTAGCGGGGACTCCCACAGATACGCAGTATTTT; V gene: TRBV9; J gene: TRBJ2-3; clone size: few; D gene: TRBD2
CDR3 protein: CASSQEEWGEQFF; CDR3 DNA: TGTGCCAGCAGCCAAGAGGAGTGGGGTGAGCAGTTCTTC; V gene: TRBV3-1; J gene: TRBJ2-1; clone size: many; D gene: .
CDR3 protein: CASSPKGGDYEQYF; CDR3 DNA: TGTGCCAGCAGCCCCAAAGGGGGTGACTACGAGCAGTACTTC; V gene: TRBV7-2; J gene: TRBJ2-7; clone size: once; D gene: .
CDR3 protein: CASSQDLRVSYEQYF; CDR3 DNA: TGTGCCAGCAGCCAAGATCTGAGGGTCTCCTACGAGCAGTACTTC; V gene: TRBV4-2; J gene: TRBJ2-7; clone size: .; D gene: .
CDR3 protein: CASSYSPRIGGIETQYF; CDR3 DNA: TGTGCCAGCAGTTACTCGCCCCGGATAGGGGGTATCGAGACCCAGTACTTC; V gene: TRBV6-5; J gene: TRBJ2-5; clone size: few; D gene: .
CDR3 protein: CASSLFREGNTIYF; CDR3 DNA: TGTGCCAGCAGCTTATTCCGGGAGGGTAACACCATATATTTT; V gene: TRBV7-9; J gene: TRBJ1-3; clone size: many; D gene: .
CDR3 protein: CASSVRLARDNEQFF; CDR3 DNA: TGTGCCAGCAGCGTACGGCTAGCGCGTGACAATGAGCAGTTCTTC; V gene: TRBV9; J gene: TRBJ2-1; clone size: few; D gene: .
CDR3 protein: CASSVVGSGSTGELFF; CDR3 DNA: TGTGCCAGCAGCGTAGTTGGTAGCGGGAGTACAGGGGAGCTGTTTTTT; V gene: TRBV9; J gene: TRBJ2-2; clone size: .; D gene: TRBD2
CDR3 protein: CASTQGIITGELFF; CDR3 DNA: TGTGCCAGCACCCAAGGGATTATCACCGGGGAGCTGTTTTTT; V gene: TRBV7-2; J gene: TRBJ2-2; clone size: .; D gene: .